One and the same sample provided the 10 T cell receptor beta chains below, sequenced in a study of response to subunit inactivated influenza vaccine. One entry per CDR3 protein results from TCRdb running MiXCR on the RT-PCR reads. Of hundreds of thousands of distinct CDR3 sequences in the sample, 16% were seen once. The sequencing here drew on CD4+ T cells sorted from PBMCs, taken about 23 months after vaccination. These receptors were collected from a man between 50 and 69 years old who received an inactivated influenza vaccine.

The CDR3 DNA follows: TGTGCCAGCAGTGAATGGGTGGGAGCTGGGGCCAACGTCCTGACTTTC. It yields the protein CASSEWVGAGANVLTF. The rearrangement links TRBV25-1 to TRBJ2-6, with a weak D call TRBD2 (5 bases). Germline values: CDR1 MGHDK, CDR2 SYGVNS. V lost 1 base and J lost 2, with 9 bases in between. There are 16 residues in the CDR3.

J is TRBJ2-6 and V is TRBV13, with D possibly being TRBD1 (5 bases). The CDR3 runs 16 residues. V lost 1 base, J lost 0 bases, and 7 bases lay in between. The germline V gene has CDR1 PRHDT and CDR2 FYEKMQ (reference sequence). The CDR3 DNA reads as TGTGCCAGCAGCTTAGTCAGGGACTCTGGGGCCAACGTCCTGACTTTC. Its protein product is CASSLVRDSGANVLTF. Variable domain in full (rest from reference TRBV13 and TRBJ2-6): AAGVIQSPRHLIKEKRETATLKCYPIPRHDTVYWYQQGPGQDPQFLISFYEKMQSDKGSIPDRFSAQQFSDYHSELNMSSLELGDSALYFCASSLVRDSGANVLTFGAGSRLTVL.

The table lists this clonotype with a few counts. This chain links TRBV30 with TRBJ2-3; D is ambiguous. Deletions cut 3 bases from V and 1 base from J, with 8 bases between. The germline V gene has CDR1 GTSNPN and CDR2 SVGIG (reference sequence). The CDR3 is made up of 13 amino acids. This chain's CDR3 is CAWRASGTDTQYF. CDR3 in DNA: TGTGCCTGGAGGGCTTCCGGCACAGATACGCAGTATTTT.

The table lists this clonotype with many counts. The CDR3 coding sequence is TGTGCCAGCAGCCAAGATCCGACAGTTAACTATGGCTACACCTTC. It specifies CASSQDPTVNYGYTF. The V and J genes are TRBV4-2 and TRBJ1-2; a possible D gene is TRBD1 (5 bases). The V gene's germline CDR1 is LGHNA and CDR2 YNFKEQ. The V end lost 0 bases, the J end lost 1 base, and 9 bases lay between the germline ends. This CDR3 has 15 residues.

CDR3 sequence: CSAPGDFHYNEQFF. The CDR3 DNA follows: TGCAGTGCGCCCGGGGACTTTCATTACAATGAGCAGTTCTTC. V is TRBV20-1 and J is TRBJ2-1; the D gene is possibly TRBD2 (6 bases). V dropped 6 bases and J dropped 4 bases, with 16 bases sitting between them. The CDR3 is 14 amino acids. In germline, CDR1 is DFQATT, CDR2 SNEGSKA (reference sequence).

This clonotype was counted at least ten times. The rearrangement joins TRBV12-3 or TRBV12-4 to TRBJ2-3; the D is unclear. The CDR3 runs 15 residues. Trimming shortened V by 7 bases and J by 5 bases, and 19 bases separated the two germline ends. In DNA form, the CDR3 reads TGTGCCAGCAATTACCCGAATAGGGCTGAAGATACGCAGTATTTT. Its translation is CASNYPNRAEDTQYF.

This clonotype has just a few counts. CDR3 residues: CASRGRGPTANTGELFF. CDR3 bases: TGTGCCAGCCGAGGGCGGGGGCCAACTGCGAACACCGGGGAGCTGTTTTTT. This chain connects TRBV14 to TRBJ2-2; tentative D call: TRBD2 (7 bases). V was pared by 8 bases and J by 0 bases, with 19 bases between. The germline CDR1 and CDR2 sequences are SGHDN and FVKESK. The CDR3 runs to 17 residues.

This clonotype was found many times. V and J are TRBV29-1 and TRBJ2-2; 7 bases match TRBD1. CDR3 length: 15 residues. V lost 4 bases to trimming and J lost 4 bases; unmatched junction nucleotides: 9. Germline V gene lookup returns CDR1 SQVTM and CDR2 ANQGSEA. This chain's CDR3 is CSVAPGTEGTGELFF. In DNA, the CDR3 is TGCAGCGTTGCCCCCGGGACAGAGGGCACCGGGGAGCTGTTTTTT.

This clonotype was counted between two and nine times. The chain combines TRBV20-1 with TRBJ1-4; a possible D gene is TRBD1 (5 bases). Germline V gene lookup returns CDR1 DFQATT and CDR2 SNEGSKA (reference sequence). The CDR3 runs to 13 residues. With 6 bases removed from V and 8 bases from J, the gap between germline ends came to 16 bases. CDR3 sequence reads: CSAPPQGGEKLFF. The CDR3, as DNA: TGCAGTGCGCCCCCCCAGGGAGGAGAAAAACTGTTTTTT.

The CDR3 region is CASSYWRRNEQFF. The CDR3 DNA sequence: TGTGCCAGCAGTTACTGGCGGAGGAATGAGCAGTTCTTC. The chain uses TRBV6-2 or TRBV6-3 and TRBJ2-1, with TRBD2 as a possible D gene (5 bases). The CDR3 is 13 amino acids. Per germline, CDR1 MNHEY and CDR2 SVGEGT. The ends were cut back, 1 base at V and 7 bases at J, with 8 bases in the middle.